This TCR beta chain is drawn from a study of cytotoxic CD8 clonotypes in ibrutinib-treated CLL. Study context: Partial response was seen in approximately 24 patients and complete response in 2; after median roughly 66 months, around 15 stayed remitted, some 12 progressed. Mean yields were around 260,000 productive templates and 85,000 to 95,000 productive rearrangements per sample. Following treatment for a median roughly 12 months, range 6 to 36, response samples were then taken.

This CDR3 is 17 amino acids long. V lost 2 bases, J lost 4 bases, and 6 bases stayed unmatched. Germline V CDR1 and CDR2: MGHRA, YSYEKL. The intended depth for sequencing was 1 in 200,000 to 1 in 1 million T cells. Method: immunoSEQ multiplex PCR; TCRdb's copy keeps in-frame clones and lacks some. This table holds over 100,000 clones, approximately 85% found once. This sequence was found in a human donor with chronic lymphocytic leukemia. Source: PBMCs, taken after 24 months of ibrutinib treatment. The chain has TRBV4-1 and TRBJ1-3, with 12 bases matching TRBD1. CDR3 sequence (DNA): TGCGCCAGCAGCCAACCGGGACAGGGGGCCTCGGGAAACACCATATATTTT. It codes for CASSQPGQGASGNTIYF.